The next 25 T cell receptor beta chains were all read from a single sample in a study of identical twins. TCRdb processed the 5' RACE reads anew with MiXCR; each CDR3 protein has one entry. The table shows 700,000 or so distinct CDR3 sequences, with around 8.3% occurring only once. This sample was shared with a second study, whose subject was yellow fever vaccine responses in identical twins.

Sequenced material: PBMCs. These receptors all come from a woman younger than 35 in good health.

This clonotype was counted only a few times. The CDR3 loop is CSVLPLWPARADTQYF. CDR3 sequence (DNA): TGCAGCGTCCTCCCGCTCTGGCCAGCTCGCGCAGATACGCAGTATTTT. The gene calls are TRBV29-1 and TRBJ2-3; no firm D call. CDR1 is SQVTM and CDR2 is ANQGSEA in the germline V gene. V lost 6 bases and J 4 bases, leaving 23 bases between the germline ends. There are 16 residues in the CDR3.

As for this clonotype: At one end, the junction sequence differs from germline, possibly due to a read error. V and J are TRBV15 and TRBJ2-1, with D possibly TRBD1 on 6 matching bases. Germline V gene data show CDR1 as LNHNV and CDR2 as YYDKDF (reference sequence). This CDR3 has 15 amino acids. This chain's CDR3 is CATSGEGEFSNEQFF. The CDR3 DNA reads as TGTGCCACCAGCGGAGAGGGGGAGTTTTCCAATGAGCAGTTCTTC.

The CDR3 spells CASSHYARSGSLYEQYF. As DNA, the CDR3 is TGCGCCAGCAGCCATTACGCCCGAAGCGGAAGTCTCTACGAGCAGTACTTC. This sequence joins TRBV4-1 and TRBJ2-7; possible D gene TRBD2, 5 bases. The CDR3 loop spans 17 amino acids. Trimming cost V 3 bases and J 3 bases, with 21 bases left between them. Germline V lookup: CDR1 MGHRA, CDR2 YSYEKL.

At least ten counts were recorded for this clonotype. The chain carries TRBV12-3 or TRBV12-4 and TRBJ2-4; 7 nucleotides line up with TRBD1. After removal of 1 base from V and 0 bases from J, the junction contained 6 bases not matched to a gene. The CDR3 runs 17 residues. The CDR3 loop is CASSLETGLGAKNIQYF. Here the CDR3 DNA reads TGTGCCAGCAGTTTAGAGACAGGGTTGGGAGCCAAAAACATTCAGTACTTC.

The rearrangement links TRBV20-1 to TRBJ2-7; 8 bases are a match to TRBD2. V lost 6 bases, J lost 7 bases, and 5 bases stayed unmatched. Germline values: CDR1 DFQATT, CDR2 SNEGSKA (reference sequence). CDR3 length: 11 amino acids. The CDR3 sequence: CSAAGAVEQYF. The DNA for the CDR3 is TGCAGTGCAGCGGGAGCAGTTGAGCAGTACTTC.

The rearrangement joins TRBV7-9 to TRBJ1-4; D is possibly TRBD1 (6 bases). Germline V gene lookup returns CDR1 SEHNR and CDR2 FQNEAQ (reference sequence). The CDR3 is 15 amino acids. Deletions cut 4 bases from V and 6 bases from J, with 15 bases between. This CDR3 reads CASSSRGGLDEKLFF. CDR3 coding DNA: TGTGCCAGCAGCTCCCGAGGGGGGCTAGATGAAAAACTGTTTTTT.

This clonotype occurred a few times. The J gene is TRBJ2-3, the V gene TRBV27; TRBD1 matches at 7 bases. Germline V CDR1 and CDR2: MNHEY, SMNVEV (reference sequence). V lost 2 bases to trimming and J lost 0 bases; unmatched junction nucleotides: 11. This CDR3 comprises 18 residues. The CDR3 bases are TGTGCCAGCAGTTTAAGCTGGACAGGCTACACTAGCACAGATACGCAGTATTTT. Amino acid sequence: CASSLSWTGYTSTDTQYF.

This chain uses TRBV2 with TRBJ1-5, with no clear D. The germline CDR1 and CDR2 sequences are SNHLY and FYNNEI. CDR3 size: 14 residues. V was clipped by 3 bases and J by 4 bases, with 10 bases between them. The CDR3 DNA is TGTGCCAGCAGTGAGGTCCAGGCAAATCAGCCCCAGCATTTT. It is translated as CASSEVQANQPQHF.

This clonotype has ten or more counts. The genes are TRBV12-3 or TRBV12-4 and TRBJ1-6; D is uncertain. The CDR3 extends over 20 amino acids. Trimming took off 7 bases at V and 0 bases at J, with 25 bases between the two ends. In DNA, the CDR3 is TGTGCCAGCACCACGACACTGGACCCTGGAATTAGCTCCTATAATTCACCCCTCCACTTT. Translated, it gives CASTTTLDPGISSYNSPLHF.

This clonotype has just a few counts. This chain uses TRBV21-1 with TRBJ2-7; the DNA was not used to check the table's D call, TRBD1. TRBV21-1 is a pseudogene locus. This CDR3 region has 14 residues. The CDR3, as DNA: TGTGCCAGCAGCAACCGGGACAAGCCCTACGAGCAGTACTTC. Translating gives CASSNRDKPYEQYF.

V and J are TRBV7-2 and TRBJ2-1; D uncertain. Germline loops: CDR1 SGHTA, CDR2 FQGNSA. The V end was cut by 5 bases, the J end by 1 base, with 12 bases between. The CDR3 runs 15 residues. The CDR3 sequence: CASSAKRKSYNEQFF. The DNA for the CDR3 is TGTGCCAGCAGCGCAAAACGGAAGTCCTACAATGAGCAGTTCTTC.

The chain joins TRBV6-1 to TRBJ2-3; TRBD2 aligns across 7 bases. V shed 6 bases, J shed 2 bases, and the junction held 8 bases outside the gene matches. Germline lookup yields CDR1 MNHNS and CDR2 SASEGT. The CDR3 contains 15 residues. CDR3 amino acids: CASSPGTTDTDTQYF. DNA of the CDR3: TGTGCCAGCAGCCCCGGGACTACTGACACAGATACGCAGTATTTT.

This chain connects TRBV4-1 to TRBJ2-1; perhaps TRBD1 as D (5 bases). Trimming cost V 1 base and J 5 bases, with 15 bases left between them. Germline CDR1 is MGHRA and CDR2 is YSYEKL. There are 16 residues in the CDR3. The CDR3 reads CASSQVGQGVDNEQFF. The CDR3 nucleotides read TGCGCCAGCAGCCAAGTTGGGCAGGGCGTCGACAATGAGCAGTTCTTC.

The chain joins TRBV7-9 to TRBJ2-1; TRBD2 agrees at 7 bases. The germline CDR1 and CDR2 sequences are SEHNR and FQNEAQ (reference sequence). CDR3 length: 13 amino acids. Unmatched junction bases numbered 3, after V lost 3 bases and J lost 7 bases. The CDR3 region is CASSLGGVNEQFF. The CDR3 DNA is TGTGCCAGCAGCTTGGGAGGGGTAAATGAGCAGTTCTTC.

This clonotype occurred many times. The chain combines TRBV20-1 with TRBJ2-3; no reliable D call. The V end lost 5 bases, the J end lost 2 bases, and 8 bases lay between the germline ends. This CDR3 region has 12 residues. Per the germline V gene, CDR1 is DFQATT and CDR2 is SNEGSKA (reference sequence). CDR3 residues: CSAEQATDTQYF. The CDR3 bases are TGCAGTGCTGAACAAGCCACAGATACGCAGTATTTT.

The V call is TRBV4-1, the J call TRBJ2-2, with 8 bases lining up with TRBD2. This CDR3 spans 16 amino acids. In germline, CDR1 is MGHRA, CDR2 YSYEKL. Unmatched junction bases numbered 9, after V lost 4 bases and J lost 5 bases. As DNA, the CDR3 is TGCGCCAGCAGCCGGATCGGACTAGCCCCAACCGGGGAGCTGTTTTTT. Its protein is CASSRIGLAPTGELFF.

This clonotype was recorded a few times. J is TRBJ2-6 and V is TRBV12-3 or TRBV12-4; 7 bases are a match to TRBD2. This CDR3 contains 18 residues. V lost 1 base and J lost 7; bases outside the gene matches: 13. CDR3 sequence reads: CASSLVLGLSGRANVLTF. CDR3 sequence (DNA): TGTGCCAGCAGTTTAGTTTTAGGGCTTAGCGGGCGCGCCAACGTCCTGACTTTC.

This clonotype appeared many times. V gene TRBV6-1 combines with J gene TRBJ1-2; unclear D gene. The germline gives CDR1 MNHNS, CDR2 SASEGT. The CDR3 extends over 14 amino acids. Trimming shortened V by 6 bases and J by 4 bases, and 15 bases separated the two germline ends. The DNA for the CDR3 is TGTGCCAGCAGACCGGACCCCGCGAGCTATGGCTACACCTTC. As protein: CASRPDPASYGYTF.

This clonotype has ten or more counts. The J gene is TRBJ1-3, the V gene TRBV7-2; tentatively, D is TRBD1 (6 bases). The CDR3 is 17 residues long. Germline CDR1 and CDR2: SGHTA and FQGNSA. Between the trimmed V and J ends, which lost 3 bases and 1 base, there was a span of 16 bases. DNA for the CDR3: TGTGCCAGCAGCTTCTTACAGGGATCTTTTTCTGGAAACACCATATATTTT. Protein: CASSFLQGSFSGNTIYF.

This clonotype occurred a few times. V gene TRBV6-6 combines with J gene TRBJ1-5; D is uncertain. CDR1 and CDR2 (germline): MNHNY, SVGAGI (reference sequence). Trimming took 6 bases from V and 9 from J, leaving 15 bases between them. The CDR3 runs to 13 residues. The CDR3 sequence: CASSQYGEGPQHF. The CDR3 region has the DNA TGTGCCAGCAGCCAATACGGGGAGGGGCCCCAGCATTTT.

There are many counts of this clonotype. This chain links TRBV27 with TRBJ2-1, with 8 bases identical to TRBD2. This CDR3 is 15 amino acids long. In germline, CDR1 is MNHEY, CDR2 SMNVEV (reference sequence). V was clipped by 1 base and J by 6 bases; unmatched bases: 5. The DNA for the CDR3 is TGTGCCAGCAGTTTATTAGCGGGACCCCCCAATGAGCAGTTCTTC. Its protein is CASSLLAGPPNEQFF.

This clonotype was detected a few times. The CDR3 sequence is CSASPALIENEQFF. The CDR3 region has the DNA TGCAGTGCTAGCCCAGCCCTTATTGAGAATGAGCAGTTCTTC. V gene TRBV20-1 combines with J gene TRBJ2-1; no clear D gene. Deletions cut 3 bases from V and 7 bases from J, with 16 bases between. This CDR3 is built from 14 residues. The germline gives CDR1 DFQATT, CDR2 SNEGSKA (reference sequence).

The chain recombines TRBV14 with TRBJ2-1; D not certain. Trimming shortened V by 1 base and J by 8 bases, and 6 bases separated the two germline ends. The CDR3 covers 12 residues. Germline CDR1 is SGHDN and CDR2 is FVKESK. The CDR3 coding sequence is TGTGCCAGCAGCCAAGTTCGTCATGAGCAGTTCTTC. It yields the protein CASSQVRHEQFF. The full variable domain, in which reference TRBV14 and TRBJ2-1 provide the parts outside the CDR3, is EAGVTQFPSHSVIEKGQTVTLRCDPISGHDNLYWYRRVMGKEIKFLLHFVKESKQDESGMPNNRFLAERTGGTYSTLKVQPAELEDSGVYFCASSQVRHEQFFGPGTRLTVL.

This clonotype was seen more than once but under ten times. The rearrangement links TRBV20-1 to TRBJ2-1, with 7 nucleotides matching TRBD1. CDR3 size: 14 residues. Germline V lookup: CDR1 DFQATT, CDR2 SNEGSKA (reference sequence). After removal of 5 bases from V and 8 bases from J, the junction contained 12 bases not matched to a gene. Here the CDR3 DNA reads TGCAGTGCTCCCACAGGGGATCTGGTAGATGAGCAGTTCTTC. Encoded protein: CSAPTGDLVDEQFF.

This chain joins TRBV20-1 and TRBJ2-7, with D uncertain. The CDR3 extends over 13 amino acids. CDR1 and CDR2 (germline): DFQATT, SNEGSKA (reference sequence). Trimming left V 0 bases short and J 4 bases short, with 10 bases between. The CDR3 nucleotides are TGCAGTGCTAGAGAGGGCAGGTCTTACGAGCAGTACTTC. Protein sequence: CSAREGRSYEQYF.